The entry that follows covers one T cell receptor (beta chain) sequence. The antigen remains undetermined. The data originate from a study of T cell responses to AZD1222 COVID-19 vaccine. Study-wide context: Whether given at about 4 or about 12 weeks, second doses were pooled. Study observations and caveats: Only a handful of people who got AZD1222 tested seropositive at baseline. In all cases, repertoires were sampled only after the peak T cell response. Mostly white British, mostly female donors; authors suggested clonal diversity may be underestimated.

Method: immunoSEQ multiplex PCR; TCRdb's copy keeps in-frame clones and lacks some. The sample yields 100,000 to 150,000 clones, approximately 88% seen once. This receptor was taken from an adult in good health. The specimen comprised peripheral blood, sampled on day 0 of AZD1222 vaccination.

In DNA, the CDR3 is TGTGCCAGCAGCTTAGAGATCGGTTCGTTCAATGAGCAGTTCTTC. Protein sequence: CASSLEIGSFNEQFF. The chain recombines TRBV7-8 with TRBJ2-1; unclear D gene. Germline V gene data show CDR1 as SGHVS and CDR2 as FQNEAQ. The CDR3 sequence is 15 residues long. V lost 1 base, J lost 6 bases, and 13 bases lay in between.